What follows is one TCR beta chain and its context. Authors' analysis steps: Cell counts per sample came from amplifying reference gene primers. Clones were read by immunoSEQ multiplex PCR, and TCRdb kept only the in-frame ones, dropping some. That table is the source of V, J and clone size, and D and trimming were worked out from the DNA. The repertoire has about 160,000 clones, approximately 85% of them found once; the top ten carry 8.3%. The germline CDR1 and CDR2 sequences are MGHRA and YSYEKL. CDR3 length: 17 residues. The V segment lost 0 bases and the J segment 1 base; nucleotides outside the gene matches: 4. The Seattle patients, enrolled during active infection, were followed longitudinally. The data stem from a study of blood T cell repertoires in COVID-19. Study background: The United States, Italy and Spain provided the acute and convalescent COVID-19 samples.

The chain has TRBV4-1 and TRBJ2-5; the match to TRBD1 covers 11 bases. The sample taken for sequencing was peripheral blood. This sequence was found in a woman aged 55-75 years with COVID-19, enrolled during active disease. Written as DNA, the CDR3 is TGCGCCAGCAGCCAAGACAGAGGGACAGGGGGCCAAGAGACCCAGTACTTC. Protein product: CASSQDRGTGGQETQYF.